This T cell receptor (beta chain) was retrieved from a study of cytomegalovirus exposure and HLA in healthy donors. 60 Vbeta and 13 Jbeta primers were used in PCR. Measured with immunoSEQ multiplex PCR; TCRdb has only the in-frame clones, and not every one. The sample comprises 100,000 to 150,000 clones, 65% to 75% of which are singletons, and less than 5% rests with the top ten. The sample taken for sequencing was PBMCs. The receptor comes from a woman aged 50 to 65 in good health and CMV-seropositive.

CDR3 sequence reads: CASSLVGSGLNQPQHF. The CDR3, as DNA: TGTGCCAGCAGCTTAGTAGGGTCAGGGCTCAATCAGCCCCAGCATTTT. The chain recombines TRBV7-2 with TRBJ1-5; maybe TRBD1 (5 bases). The CDR3 covers 16 residues. Trimming cost V 1 base and J 3 bases, with 13 bases left between them. Germline assignment: CDR1 SGHTA and CDR2 FQGNSA.